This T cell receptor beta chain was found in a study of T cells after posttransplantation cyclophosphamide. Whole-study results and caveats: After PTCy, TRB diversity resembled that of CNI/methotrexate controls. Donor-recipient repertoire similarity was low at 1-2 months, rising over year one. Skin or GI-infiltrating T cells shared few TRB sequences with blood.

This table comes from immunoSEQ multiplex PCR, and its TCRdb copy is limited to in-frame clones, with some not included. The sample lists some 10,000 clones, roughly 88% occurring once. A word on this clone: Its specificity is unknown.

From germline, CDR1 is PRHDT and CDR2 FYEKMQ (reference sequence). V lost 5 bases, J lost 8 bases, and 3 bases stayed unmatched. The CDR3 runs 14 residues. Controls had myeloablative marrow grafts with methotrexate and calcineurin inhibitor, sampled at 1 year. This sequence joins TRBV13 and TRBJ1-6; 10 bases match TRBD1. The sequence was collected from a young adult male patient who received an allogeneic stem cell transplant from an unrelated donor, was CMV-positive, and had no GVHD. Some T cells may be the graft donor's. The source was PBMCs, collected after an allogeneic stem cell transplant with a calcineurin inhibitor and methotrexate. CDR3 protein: CASSRGQGYSPLHF. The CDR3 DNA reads TGTGCCAGCAGCAGGGGACAGGGGTATTCACCCCTCCACTTT. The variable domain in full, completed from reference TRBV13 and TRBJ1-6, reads AAGVIQSPRHLIKEKRETATLKCYPIPRHDTVYWYQQGPGQDPQFLISFYEKMQSDKGSIPDRFSAQQFSDYHSELNMSSLELGDSALYFCASSRGQGYSPLHFGNGTRLTVT.